This T cell receptor (beta chain) was found in a study of T cells in Graves' hyperthyroidism and ophthalmopathy. Study-level information: Peripheral blood sampling occurred at initial diagnosis, before any treatment.

Patients with uncontrolled infections, other autoimmune diseases, pregnancy or lactation were excluded. This clonotype appeared once. Germline values: CDR1 MNHNS, CDR2 SASEGT. V lost 6 bases to trimming and J lost 8 bases, with 19 bases between them. The CDR3 has 14 residues. The CDR3 regions of TCR beta were amplified from RNA transcripts. Initially, a first-round RT-PCR of the TCR CDR3 employed the HTBI primer set. One entry per CDR3 protein, called by TCRdb with MiXCR from the multiplex PCR reads. Found here are about 520,000 distinct CDR3 sequences, roughly 24% of them singletons; the top ten hold around 11%.

The sequenced sample was blood. The J gene is TRBJ1-1, the V gene TRBV6-1; D not certain. This clonotype originated in a woman aged 25 to 39 with Graves' ophthalmopathy. The CDR3 DNA sequence: TGTGCCAGCAGAAGAGGCAGAGAATGGTTCGAAGCTTTCTTT. Amino acid sequence: CASRRGREWFEAFF.